This T cell receptor beta chain derives from a study of identical twins. Study-level results: Abundant beta clonotypes from cord blood had fewer insertions, unlike memory repertoires, which showed none. Among monozygotic twins, out-of-frame TCR alpha sharing exceeded what models predicted. Out-of-frame alpha sequences common to twins exhibited a surplus of low generation probability.

It was template switching that added a universal primer site, and there were unique molecular identifiers on the cDNA. TCRdb called the 5' RACE reads again in MiXCR, with one record for every CDR3 protein. The table lists 500,000 to 550,000 distinct CDR3 sequences, 20% to 25% of them singletons. The CDR3 extends over 15 amino acids. V lost 1 base to trimming and J lost 0 bases, with 10 bases between them. CDR1 and CDR2 (germline): LGHDT, YNNKEL (reference sequence). A note on this clonotype: Its antigen is still unknown.

These data are also associated with another study on yellow fever vaccine responses in identical twins.

The sequenced material came from CD4+ T cells sorted from blood. The rearrangement uses TRBV3-1 and TRBJ2-7, with TRBD2 as a possible D gene (5 bases). The clonotype comes from a woman under 30 in good health. The CDR3 loop is CASSQGAVSSYEQYF. CDR3 bases: TGTGCCAGCAGCCAAGGAGCGGTGAGCTCCTACGAGCAGTACTTC.